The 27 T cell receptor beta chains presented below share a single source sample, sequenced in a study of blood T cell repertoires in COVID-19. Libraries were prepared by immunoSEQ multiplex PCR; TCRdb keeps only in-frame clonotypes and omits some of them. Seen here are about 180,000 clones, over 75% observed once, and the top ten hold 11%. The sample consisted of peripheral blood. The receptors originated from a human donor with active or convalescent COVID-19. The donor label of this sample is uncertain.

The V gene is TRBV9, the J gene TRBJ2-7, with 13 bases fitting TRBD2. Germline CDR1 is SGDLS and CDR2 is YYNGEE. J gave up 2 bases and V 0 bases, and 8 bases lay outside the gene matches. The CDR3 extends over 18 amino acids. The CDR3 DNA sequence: TGTGCCAGCAGCGTAGGGACTAGCGGGAGTTTCGGCACCTACGAGCAGTACTTC. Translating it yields CASSVGTSGSFGTYEQYF.

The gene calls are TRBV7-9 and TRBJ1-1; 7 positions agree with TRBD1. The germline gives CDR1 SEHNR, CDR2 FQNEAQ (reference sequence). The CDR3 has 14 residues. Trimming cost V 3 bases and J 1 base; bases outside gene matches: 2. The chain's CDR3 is CASSFYRGNTEAFF. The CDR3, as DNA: TGTGCCAGCAGCTTCTACAGGGGGAACACTGAAGCTTTCTTT.

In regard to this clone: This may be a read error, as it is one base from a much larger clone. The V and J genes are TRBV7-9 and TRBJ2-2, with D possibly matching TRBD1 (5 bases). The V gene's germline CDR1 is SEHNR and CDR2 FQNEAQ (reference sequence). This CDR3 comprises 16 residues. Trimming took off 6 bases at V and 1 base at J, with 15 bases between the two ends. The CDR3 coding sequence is TGTGCCAGCAGATCACACACCCAGGGGAACACCGGGGAGCTGTTTTTT. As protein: CASRSHTQGNTGELFF. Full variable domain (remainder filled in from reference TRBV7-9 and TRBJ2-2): DTGVSQNPRHKITKRGQNVTFRCDPISEHNRLYWYRQTLGQGPEFLTYFQNEAQLEKSRLLSDRFSAERPKGSFSTLEIQRTEQGDSAMYLCASRSHTQGNTGELFFGEGSRLTVL.

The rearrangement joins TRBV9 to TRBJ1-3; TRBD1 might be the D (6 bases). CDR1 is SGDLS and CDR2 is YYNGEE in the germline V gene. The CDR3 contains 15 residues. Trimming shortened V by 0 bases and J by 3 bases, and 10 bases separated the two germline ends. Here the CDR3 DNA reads TGTGCCAGCAGCGTAGCTGGGGACAATGGAAACACCATATATTTT. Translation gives CASSVAGDNGNTIYF.

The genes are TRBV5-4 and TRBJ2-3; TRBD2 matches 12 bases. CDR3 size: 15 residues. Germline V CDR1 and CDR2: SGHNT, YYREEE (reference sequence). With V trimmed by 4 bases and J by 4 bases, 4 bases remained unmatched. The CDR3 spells CASSILAGGSDTQYF. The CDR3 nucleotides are TGTGCCAGCAGCATACTAGCGGGGGGTTCAGATACGCAGTATTTT.

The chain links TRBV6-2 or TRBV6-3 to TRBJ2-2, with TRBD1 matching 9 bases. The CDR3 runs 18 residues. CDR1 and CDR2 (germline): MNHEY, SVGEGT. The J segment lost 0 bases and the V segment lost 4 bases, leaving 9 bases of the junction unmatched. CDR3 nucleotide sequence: TGTGCCAGCAGTTGGACGGGACAGGGCCTCTCGAACACCGGGGAGCTGTTTTTT. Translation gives CASSWTGQGLSNTGELFF.

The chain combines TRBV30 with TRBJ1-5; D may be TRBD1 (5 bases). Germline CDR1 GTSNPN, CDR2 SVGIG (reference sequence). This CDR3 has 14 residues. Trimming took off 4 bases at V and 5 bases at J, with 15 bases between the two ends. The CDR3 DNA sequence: TGTGCCTGGACCCAGGGTGGCAACGATCAGCCCCAGCATTTT. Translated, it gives CAWTQGGNDQPQHF.

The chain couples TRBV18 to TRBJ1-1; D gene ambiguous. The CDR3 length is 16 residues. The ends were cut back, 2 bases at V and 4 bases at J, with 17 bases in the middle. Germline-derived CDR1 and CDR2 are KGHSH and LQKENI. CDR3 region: CASSPKTLDRGTEAFF. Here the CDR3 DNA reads TGTGCCAGCTCACCAAAAACCTTGGACCGGGGCACTGAAGCTTTCTTT.

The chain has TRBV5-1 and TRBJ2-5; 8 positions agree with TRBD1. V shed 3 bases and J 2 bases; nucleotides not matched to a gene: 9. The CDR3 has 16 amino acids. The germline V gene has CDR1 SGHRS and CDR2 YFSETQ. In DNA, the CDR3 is TGCGCCAGCAGCTCGCACCCAGGGGGCTTTCAAGAGACCCAGTACTTC. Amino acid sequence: CASSSHPGGFQETQYF.

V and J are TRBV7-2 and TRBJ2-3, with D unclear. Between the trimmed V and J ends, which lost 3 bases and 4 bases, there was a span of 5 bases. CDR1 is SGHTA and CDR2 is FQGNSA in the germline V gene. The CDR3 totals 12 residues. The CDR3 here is CASSLGPDTQYF. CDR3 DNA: TGTGCCAGCAGCTTGGGCCCAGATACGCAGTATTTT.

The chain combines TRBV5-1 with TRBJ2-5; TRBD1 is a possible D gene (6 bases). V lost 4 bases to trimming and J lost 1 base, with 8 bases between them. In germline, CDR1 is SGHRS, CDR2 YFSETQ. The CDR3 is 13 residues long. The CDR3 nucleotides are TGCGCCAGCAGCCCGACAGGCCAAGAGACCCAGTACTTC. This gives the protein CASSPTGQETQYF.

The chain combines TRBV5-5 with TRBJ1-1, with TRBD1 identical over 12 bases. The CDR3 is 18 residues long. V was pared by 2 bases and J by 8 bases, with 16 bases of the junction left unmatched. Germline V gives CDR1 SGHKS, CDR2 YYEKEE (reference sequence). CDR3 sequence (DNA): TGTGCCAGCAGCTTTCGACATGGATGGGGGACAGGGGGCGGGGAAGCTTTCTTT. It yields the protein CASSFRHGWGTGGGEAFF.

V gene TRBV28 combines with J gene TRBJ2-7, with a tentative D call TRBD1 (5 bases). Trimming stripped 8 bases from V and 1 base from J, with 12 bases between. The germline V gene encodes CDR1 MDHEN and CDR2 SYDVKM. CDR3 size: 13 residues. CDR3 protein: CASLLGQSYEQYF. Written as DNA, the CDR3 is TGTGCCAGCCTCCTGGGGCAGTCCTACGAGCAGTACTTC.

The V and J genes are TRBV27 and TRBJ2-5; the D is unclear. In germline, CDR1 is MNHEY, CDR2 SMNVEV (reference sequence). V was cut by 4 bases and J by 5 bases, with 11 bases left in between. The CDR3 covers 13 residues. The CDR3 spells CASSSQKRETQYF. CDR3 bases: TGTGCCAGCAGTTCACAGAAAAGGGAGACCCAGTACTTC.

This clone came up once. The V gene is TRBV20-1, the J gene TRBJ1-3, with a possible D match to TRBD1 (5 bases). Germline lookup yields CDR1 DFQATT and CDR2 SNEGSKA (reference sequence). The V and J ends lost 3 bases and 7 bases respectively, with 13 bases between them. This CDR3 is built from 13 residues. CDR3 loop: CSASQGSGNTIYF. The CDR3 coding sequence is TGCAGTGCTAGTCAGGGCTCAGGGAACACCATATATTTT.

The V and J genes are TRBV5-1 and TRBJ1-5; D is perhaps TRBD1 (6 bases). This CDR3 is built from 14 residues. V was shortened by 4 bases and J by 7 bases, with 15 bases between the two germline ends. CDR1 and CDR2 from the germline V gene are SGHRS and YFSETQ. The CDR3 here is CASSVTGGDQPQHF. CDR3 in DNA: TGCGCCAGCAGCGTGACAGGAGGAGACCAGCCCCAGCATTTT.

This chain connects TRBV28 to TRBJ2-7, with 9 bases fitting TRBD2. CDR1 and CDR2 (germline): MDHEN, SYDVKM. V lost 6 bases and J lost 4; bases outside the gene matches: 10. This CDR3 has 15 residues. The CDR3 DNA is TGTGCCAGCAGCCTACGGACTAGCGCTAATTACGAGCAGTACTTC. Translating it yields CASSLRTSANYEQYF. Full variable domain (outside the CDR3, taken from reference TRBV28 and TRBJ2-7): DVKVTQSSRYLVKRTGEKVFLECVQDMDHENMFWYRQDPGLGLRLIYFSYDVKMKEKGDIPEGYSVSREKKERFSLILESASTNQTSMYLCASSLRTSANYEQYFGPGTRLTVT.

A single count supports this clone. This chain's CDR3 is CASSEDGTHTTSGNTIYF. In DNA, the CDR3 is TGTGCCAGCAGTGAAGATGGGACTCACACAACATCTGGAAACACCATATATTTT. The rearrangement links TRBV6-1 to TRBJ1-3; a weak D match, TRBD1 (5 bases). The CDR3 runs to 18 residues. CDR1 and CDR2 from the germline V gene are MNHNS and SASEGT. V was shortened by 1 base and J by 1 base, with 17 bases between the two germline ends.

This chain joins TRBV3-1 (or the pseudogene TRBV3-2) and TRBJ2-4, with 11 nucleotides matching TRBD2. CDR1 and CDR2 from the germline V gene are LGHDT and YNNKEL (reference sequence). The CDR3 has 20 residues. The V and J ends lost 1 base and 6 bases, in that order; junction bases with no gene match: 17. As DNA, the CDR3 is TGTGCCAGCAGCCAAGGTGGGAAAACTAGCGGGAGCCTAAGGGGAAACATTCAGTACTTC. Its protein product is CASSQGGKTSGSLRGNIQYF.

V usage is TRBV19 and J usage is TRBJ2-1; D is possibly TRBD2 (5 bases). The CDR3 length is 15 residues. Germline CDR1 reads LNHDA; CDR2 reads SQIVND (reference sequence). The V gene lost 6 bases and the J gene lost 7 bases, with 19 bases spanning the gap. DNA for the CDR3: TGTGCCAGTAGACGGATACTTCGGGGAGATAATGAGCAGTTCTTC. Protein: CASRRILRGDNEQFF.

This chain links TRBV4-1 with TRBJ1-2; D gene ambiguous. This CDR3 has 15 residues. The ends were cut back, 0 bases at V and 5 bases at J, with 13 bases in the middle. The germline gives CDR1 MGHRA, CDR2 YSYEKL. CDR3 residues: CASSQDRGRPYGYTF. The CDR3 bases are TGCGCCAGCAGCCAAGATCGCGGCAGACCTTATGGCTACACCTTC.

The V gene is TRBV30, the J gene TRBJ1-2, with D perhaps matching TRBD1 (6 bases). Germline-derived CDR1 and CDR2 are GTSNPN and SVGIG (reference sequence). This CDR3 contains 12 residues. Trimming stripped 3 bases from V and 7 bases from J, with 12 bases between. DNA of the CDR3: TGTGCCTGGAGGGGCGGACAGTTTGGCTACACCTTC. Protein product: CAWRGGQFGYTF.

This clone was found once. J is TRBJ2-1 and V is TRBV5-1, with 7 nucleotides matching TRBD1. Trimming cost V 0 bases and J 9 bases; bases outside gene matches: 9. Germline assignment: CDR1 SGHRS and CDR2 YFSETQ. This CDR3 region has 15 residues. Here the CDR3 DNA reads TGCGCCAGCAGCTTGGGAAGGGCCTCAGGGGGTGAGCAGTTCTTC. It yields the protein CASSLGRASGGEQFF. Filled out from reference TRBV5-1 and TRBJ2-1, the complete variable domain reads KAGVTQTPRYLIKTRGQQVTLSCSPISGHRSVSWYQQTPGQGLQFLFEYFSETQRNKGNFPGRFSGRQFSNSRSEMNVSTLELGDSALYLCASSLGRASGGEQFFGPGTRLTVL.

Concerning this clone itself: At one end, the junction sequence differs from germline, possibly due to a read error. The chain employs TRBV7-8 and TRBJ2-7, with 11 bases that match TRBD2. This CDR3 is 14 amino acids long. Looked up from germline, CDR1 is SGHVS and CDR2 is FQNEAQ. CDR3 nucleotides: TGTGCCAGCAGCGTAGCGGGAGGGCCGGGTGAGCAGTACTTC. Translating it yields CASSVAGGPGEQYF.

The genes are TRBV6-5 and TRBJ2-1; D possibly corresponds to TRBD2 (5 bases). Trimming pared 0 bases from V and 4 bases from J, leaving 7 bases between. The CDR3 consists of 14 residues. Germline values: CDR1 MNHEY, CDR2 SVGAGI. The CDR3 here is CASSYSEGYNEQFF. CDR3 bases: TGTGCCAGCAGTTACTCCGAGGGATACAATGAGCAGTTCTTC.

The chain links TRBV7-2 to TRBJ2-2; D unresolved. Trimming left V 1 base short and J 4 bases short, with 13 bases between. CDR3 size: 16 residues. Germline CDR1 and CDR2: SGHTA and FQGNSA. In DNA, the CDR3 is TGTGCCAGCAGCTTAGTGGTACAAGCGACCACCGGGGAGCTGTTTTTT. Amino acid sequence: CASSLVVQATTGELFF.

CDR3 nucleotide sequence: TGTGCCAGCAGCTCCTCTGGGCCAGGGGGCTACGAGCAGTACTTC. This gives the protein CASSSSGPGGYEQYF. The chain is built from TRBV11-3 and TRBJ2-7; 7 nucleotides line up with TRBD1. V trimming: 4 bases; J trimming: 3 bases; junction bases outside the gene matches: 9. CDR3 length: 15 amino acids. CDR1 SGHNT and CDR2 YENEEA come from the germline V gene.